Listed here are 8 T cell receptor beta chains from one sample, sequenced in a study of CD8+ T cells in alopecia areata (dated by TCRdb to the late 2010s). The treatment or condition label, as the study defines it: oral pan-JAK inhibitor, 5-10 mg twice daily. Receptor libraries were prepared by the immunoSEQ multiplex PCR assay. RNA was extracted from all samples and reverse transcribed into cDNA as template for TCR sequencing. The immuneACCESS repertoire file appears here via TCRdb, limited to in-frame rearrangements. These files lack a portion of the clones; in checked studies, under half of the deficit traces to unresolved V genes, and the cause of the others is not known. In all, the sample holds around 300,000 clones, and about three fifths of those were seen once. The leading ten clones occupy roughly 0.88% of the sample. The specimen was CD4+ T cells sorted from blood, collected at approximately week 52, from a patient treated with tofacitinib. The source of these receptors is a human donor with alopecia areata.

There are a few counts of this clone. The chain combines TRBV29-1 with TRBJ2-7, with TRBD1 matching 9 bases. The V gene end was trimmed by 4 bases and the J gene end by 4 bases; junction bases not matched to a gene: 5. The CDR3 runs to 13 residues. Germline V gene lookup returns CDR1 SQVTM and CDR2 ANQGSEA. Here the CDR3 DNA reads TGCAGCGTTGGAGACAGGGGGAGGTACGAGCAGTACTTC. Translating gives CSVGDRGRYEQYF.

The chain combines TRBV7-9 with TRBJ2-3; 7 nucleotides agree with TRBD1. The ends lost 2 bases at V and 3 bases at J; junction bases unmatched: 8. The length of the CDR3 is 16 residues. Germline lookup yields CDR1 SEHNR and CDR2 FQNEAQ (reference sequence). This CDR3 is CASSLPRQGVTDTQYF. In DNA form, the CDR3 reads TGTGCCAGCAGCTTACCCAGACAGGGTGTAACAGATACGCAGTATTTT.

V usage is TRBV7-9 and J usage is TRBJ1-6, with D uncertain. V was clipped by 10 bases and J by 0 bases, with 13 bases between them. This CDR3 has 15 residues. Germline values: CDR1 SEHNR, CDR2 FQNEAQ (reference sequence). CDR3 in DNA: TGTGCCACTTCGGAACTGAGCTCCTATAATTCACCCCTCCACTTT. Translation: CATSELSSYNSPLHF. The variable domain in full, with the rest retrieved from reference TRBV7-9 and TRBJ1-6, is DTGVSQNPRHKITKRGQNVTFRCDPISEHNRLYWYRQTLGQGPEFLTYFQNEAQLEKSRLLSDRFSAERPKGSFSTLEIQRTEQGDSAMYLCATSELSSYNSPLHFGNGTRLTVT.

There are a few counts of this clone. Additional DNA sequences in this sample encode the identical CDR3. This chain connects TRBV30 to TRBJ2-5, with no clear D. V lost 0 bases, J lost 2 bases, and 4 bases lay in between. The V gene's germline CDR1 is GTSNPN and CDR2 SVGIG (reference sequence). The CDR3 spans 12 residues. The DNA for the CDR3 is TGTGCCTGGAGTGTGAGTCAAGAGACCCAGTACTTC. It codes for CAWSVSQETQYF.

This clone was observed a handful of times. The chain employs TRBV5-4 and TRBJ1-1, with D hard to call. The V end lost 0 bases, the J end lost 1 base, and 13 bases lay between the germline ends. Germline CDR1 reads SGHNT; CDR2 reads YYREEE (reference sequence). The CDR3 consists of 16 residues. CDR3 region: CASSLAADRGNTEAFF. The CDR3 DNA is TGTGCCAGCAGCTTGGCGGCAGACCGGGGGAACACTGAAGCTTTCTTT.

The chain has TRBV29-1 and TRBJ1-2, with D uncertain. Trimming took 6 bases from V and 0 from J, leaving 5 bases between them. The CDR3 runs 11 residues. The V gene's germline CDR1 is SQVTM and CDR2 ANQGSEA. The CDR3 here is CSVRSNYGYTF. CDR3 in DNA: TGCAGCGTCCGCTCTAACTATGGCTACACCTTC.

The V gene is TRBV2, the J gene TRBJ2-3; D perhaps matches TRBD1 (6 bases). The germline CDR1 and CDR2 sequences are SNHLY and FYNNEI. The CDR3 contains 13 residues. Trimming stripped 7 bases from V and 4 bases from J, with 12 bases between. The CDR3 sequence: CASTGEYADTQYF. Written as DNA, the CDR3 is TGTGCCAGCACAGGGGAATATGCAGATACGCAGTATTTT.

The chain uses TRBV4-1 and TRBJ1-5; D is uncertain. Trimming took off 0 bases at V and 7 bases at J, with 7 bases between the two ends. Germline V gene lookup returns CDR1 MGHRA and CDR2 YSYEKL. This CDR3 has 13 residues. Written as DNA, the CDR3 is TGCGCCAGCAGCCAAGATGGTTCCCAGCCCCAGCATTTT. Protein product: CASSQDGSQPQHF.